This passage covers 18 T cell receptor beta chains from one sample sequenced in a study of radiotherapy plus CTLA-4 blockade in lung cancer. Assay used: immunoSEQ multiplex PCR; TCRdb lists only in-frame clones, some missing. The data contain over 14,000 clones, roughly two thirds of them singletons. Sequenced here: peripheral blood, sampled from a patient treated with radiotherapy plus ipilimumab. The receptors come from a human donor with non-small cell lung cancer whose response to radiotherapy plus ipilimumab could not be evaluated.

The chain recombines TRBV7-8 with TRBJ1-2; 7 bases align to TRBD1. V trimming: 2 bases; J trimming: 7 bases; junction bases outside the gene matches: 10. In germline, CDR1 is SGHVS, CDR2 FQNEAQ. The CDR3 runs to 15 residues. CDR3 nucleotide sequence: TGTGCCAGCAGCTTACCTTCAGGGGGTTCGAGTGGCTACACCTTC. Translated: CASSLPSGGSSGYTF. Full variable domain (missing parts from reference TRBV7-8 and TRBJ1-2): GAGVSQSPRYKVAKRGQDVALRCDPISGHVSLFWYQQALGQGPEFLTYFQNEAQLDKSGLPSDRFFAERPEGSVSTLKIQRTQQEDSAVYLCASSLPSGGSSGYTFGSGTRLTVV.

The chain couples TRBV6-6 to TRBJ1-1; TRBD1 agrees at 10 bases. The germline gives CDR1 MNHNY, CDR2 SVGAGI (reference sequence). The CDR3 is made up of 15 amino acids. Trimming at V came to 5 bases and at J to 3 bases, leaving 6 bases not matched to a gene. In nucleotides, the CDR3 is TGTGCCAGCAGTCGCGACAGGGGGCCCTACACTGAAGCTTTCTTT. Amino acids: CASSRDRGPYTEAFF.

This sequence joins TRBV4-3 and TRBJ2-6, with no clear D. Germline lookup yields CDR1 LGHNA and CDR2 YSLEER. Trimming removed 1 base from V and 0 bases from J, with 13 bases in between. The CDR3 is made up of 18 amino acids. The CDR3 sequence is CASSQAAGVNSGANVLTF. DNA of the CDR3: TGCGCCAGCAGCCAAGCGGCAGGTGTCAACTCTGGGGCCAACGTCCTGACTTTC.

The chain is built from TRBV6-5 and TRBJ2-7; a weak D match, TRBD1 (5 bases). CDR3 size: 16 residues. Germline loops: CDR1 MNHEY, CDR2 SVGAGI. Deletions cut 0 bases from V and 0 bases from J, with 12 bases between. The CDR3 loop is CASSYSQGRSSYEQYF. The CDR3 bases are TGTGCCAGCAGTTACTCGCAGGGTAGGAGCTCCTACGAGCAGTACTTC.

This chain connects TRBV27 to TRBJ1-5; possible D gene TRBD1, 6 bases. CDR1 MNHEY and CDR2 SMNVEV come from the germline V gene (reference sequence). With 0 bases removed from V and 4 bases from J, the gap between germline ends came to 7 bases. This CDR3 is 14 amino acids long. CDR3 protein: CASSLSDSNQPQHF. In nucleotides, the CDR3 is TGTGCCAGCAGTTTATCGGACAGTAATCAGCCCCAGCATTTT.

The chain uses TRBV5-8 and TRBJ1-5; 9 bases are a match to TRBD1. Germline CDR1 SGHTS, CDR2 YDEGEE. This CDR3 has 15 residues. The V and J ends lost 5 bases and 4 bases, in that order; junction bases with no gene match: 7. DNA of the CDR3: TGTGCCAGCAGGGGACAGGGCGGGGGTAATCAGCCCCAGCATTTT. As protein: CASRGQGGGNQPQHF.

The CDR3 is CASSLLAGGVFGETQYF. DNA for the CDR3: TGTGCCAGCAGCTTACTGGCGGGGGGGGTTTTTGGAGAGACCCAGTACTTC. The rearrangement uses TRBV7-6 and TRBJ2-5, with 9 bases identical to TRBD2. Germline values: CDR1 SGHVS, CDR2 FNYEAQ. The CDR3 covers 17 residues. V shed 2 bases and J 4 bases; nucleotides not matched to a gene: 11. Together with reference TRBV7-6 and TRBJ2-5, the CDR3 gives the full variable domain: GAGVSQSPRYKVTKRGQDVALRCDPISGHVSLYWYRQALGQGPEFLTYFNYEAQQDKSGLPNDRFSAERPEGSISTLTIQRTEQRDSAMYRCASSLLAGGVFGETQYFGPGTRLLVL.

J is TRBJ2-7 and V is TRBV7-2, with 8 nucleotides matching TRBD1. There are 13 residues in the CDR3. V lost 5 bases, J lost 4 bases, and 4 bases stayed unmatched. From germline, CDR1 is SGHTA and CDR2 FQGNSA. The CDR3 region has the DNA TGTGCCAGCAGCATAAGACAGGGGTACGAGCAGTACGTC. Protein: CASSIRQGYEQYV.

The rearrangement links TRBV7-9 to TRBJ1-3; 11 bases map to TRBD1. The CDR3 loop spans 17 amino acids. The germline gives CDR1 SEHNR, CDR2 FQNEAQ (reference sequence). J was trimmed by 4 bases and V by 5 bases; bases with no gene match: 10. The CDR3 protein is CASSALLRDRGGNTIYF. CDR3 bases: TGTGCCAGCAGCGCCCTACTCCGGGACAGGGGGGGAAACACCATATATTTT.

The chain has TRBV2 and TRBJ1-2; 7 bases are shared with TRBD1. J gave up 0 bases and V 5 bases, and 0 bases lay outside the gene matches. This CDR3 has 13 residues. Germline CDR1 and CDR2: SNHLY and FYNNEI. The CDR3 spells CASSTGANYGYTF. As DNA, the CDR3 is TGTGCCAGCAGTACAGGGGCTAACTATGGCTACACCTTC. The full variable domain, its missing parts supplied by reference TRBV2 and TRBJ1-2, is EPEVTQTPSHQVTQMGQEVILRCVPISNHLYFYWYRQILGQKVEFLVSFYNNEISEKSEIFDDQFSVERPDGSNFTLKIRSTKLEDSAMYFCASSTGANYGYTFGSGTRLTVV.

V and J are TRBV9 and TRBJ1-1, with a possible D match to TRBD1 (5 bases). From germline, CDR1 is SGDLS and CDR2 YYNGEE. This CDR3 spans 16 amino acids. The germline V and J ends were trimmed by 3 bases and 4 bases, with 19 bases remaining between them. Here the CDR3 DNA reads TGTGCCAGCAGCGCGGGCCCGGACACAAGGGGCACTGAAGCTTTCTTT. It specifies CASSAGPDTRGTEAFF.

J is TRBJ1-4 and V is TRBV19; tentative D call: TRBD1 (5 bases). Germline CDR1 reads LNHDA; CDR2 reads SQIVND (reference sequence). This CDR3 is built from 14 residues. Between the trimmed V and J ends, which lost 6 bases and 6 bases, there was a span of 14 bases. This chain's CDR3 is CASSRGDFDEKLFF. In nucleotides, the CDR3 is TGTGCCAGTAGCCGAGGGGACTTCGATGAAAAACTGTTTTTT.

V gene TRBV2 combines with J gene TRBJ1-2, with TRBD1 matching 7 bases. The trim removed 4 bases at V and 2 bases at J, leaving 4 bases unmatched. This CDR3 spans 14 amino acids. The germline V gene encodes CDR1 SNHLY and CDR2 FYNNEI. DNA for the CDR3: TGTGCCAGCAGTGCGGGCAGGGGGAACTATGGCTACACCTTC. Protein: CASSAGRGNYGYTF.

This clone was detected a few times. V usage is TRBV6-4 and J usage is TRBJ1-1, with 8 nucleotides matching TRBD1. Germline lookup yields CDR1 MRHNA and CDR2 SNTAGT. Germline trimming cut 3 bases from V and 12 bases from J; bases unmatched to any gene: 12. The CDR3 length is 14 residues. The DNA of the CDR3 is TGTGCCAGCAGTGAGGCCTCGGACCAGGGGGCGTCTTTCTTT. This gives the protein CASSEASDQGASFF.

This chain connects TRBV9 to TRBJ1-1, with D unclear. The CDR3 length is 15 residues. V was clipped by 0 bases and J by 3 bases, with 12 bases between them. CDR1 is SGDLS and CDR2 is YYNGEE in the germline V gene. The CDR3 here is CASSVGAGWDTEAFF. Written as DNA, the CDR3 is TGTGCCAGCAGCGTAGGGGCGGGGTGGGACACTGAAGCTTTCTTT.

This clone was picked up one time. This CDR3 reads CASSLSGDNTGELFF. CDR3 DNA: TGTGCCAGCAGCCTTAGCGGGGACAACACCGGGGAGCTGTTTTTT. V is TRBV7-2 and J is TRBJ2-2, with 8 nucleotides matching TRBD2. The CDR3 spans 15 residues. The junction had 4 bases not matched to a gene; V was cut back by 5 bases and J by 2 bases. Germline CDR1 and CDR2: SGHTA and FQGNSA. Full variable domain (outside the CDR3, taken from reference TRBV7-2 and TRBJ2-2): GAGVSQSPSNKVTEKGKDVELRCDPISGHTALYWYRQSLGQGLEFLIYFQGNSAPDKSGLPSDRFSAERTGGSVSTLTIQRTQQEDSAVYLCASSLSGDNTGELFFGEGSRLTVL.

This clone was seen once. The chain couples TRBV5-1 to TRBJ1-5; D gene uncertain. The CDR3 extends over 16 amino acids. The V end lost 1 base, the J end lost 1 base, and 12 bases lay between the germline ends. Germline CDR1 SGHRS, CDR2 YFSETQ. The CDR3 sequence: CASSLQPDPSNQPQHF. The DNA for the CDR3 is TGCGCCAGCAGCTTGCAACCAGATCCGAGCAATCAGCCCCAGCATTTT.

The chain is built from TRBV7-9 and TRBJ2-2; 7 bases align to TRBD1. This CDR3 has 17 amino acids. V gave up 3 bases and J gave up 3 bases; unmatched junction bases: 10. The germline V gene has CDR1 SEHNR and CDR2 FQNEAQ (reference sequence). For the CDR3, the DNA is TGTGCCAGCAGCTTGGGATTAACAGGGGCCGACACCGGGGAGCTGTTTTTT. It is translated as CASSLGLTGADTGELFF.